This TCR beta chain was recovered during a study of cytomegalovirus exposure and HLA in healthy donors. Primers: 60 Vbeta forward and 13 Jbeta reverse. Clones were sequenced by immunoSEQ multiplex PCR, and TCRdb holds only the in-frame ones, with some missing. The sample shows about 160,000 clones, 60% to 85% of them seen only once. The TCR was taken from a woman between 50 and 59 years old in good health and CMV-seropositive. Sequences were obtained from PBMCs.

The CDR3 is CASSAGLAGGLDTQYF. CDR3 in DNA: TGTGCCAGCAGTGCGGGACTAGCGGGAGGATTAGATACGCAGTATTTT. The gene calls are TRBV6-4 and TRBJ2-3, with 15 bases aligning to TRBD2. With 4 bases clipped from V and 5 bases from J, the junction kept 4 bases outside the gene matches. CDR1 is MRHNA, CDR2 SNTAGT, per germline. The CDR3 runs 16 residues.